This TCR delta chain was identified during a study of γδ T cells in repeated Plasmodium falciparum infection. The overall study: The natural-infection arm compared Malian children under seasonal malaria with matched Australian children. Malaria-naive adults were infected with P. falciparum NF54 four times over around 600 days. Study-wide results and limits: Malian children's Vdelta2-negative repertoires appeared more expanded and less diverse than Australians'.

The CDR3 is 15 amino acids. Germline values: CDR1 TSWWSYY, CDR2 QGS. With respect to this clone: Its antigen is unidentified. The likely explanation is a read error, given a far larger clone one base away.

TCRdb called clones anew from the multiplex PCR reads with CATT. The table shows roughly 90,000 delta-chain clones, with roughly 1.4% occurring only once. Bulk repertoires came from Vgamma9/Vdelta2+ or Vdelta2-negative gammadelta T cells flow-sorted from PBMC. Sequences were obtained from gamma-delta T cells from blood. The chain links TRDV1 to TRDJ1; tentative D call: TRDD2 (5 bases). Matching the DNA to germline supplied the J gene, which TCRdb does not give. The TCR sequence derives from a pool of human donors (malaria-infected and uninfected, not separated). CDR3 loop: CALGPTLMYTDKLIF. The CDR3 DNA follows: TGTGCCCTTGGCCCTACTTTGATGTACACCGATAAACTCATCTTT.